This T cell receptor beta chain was observed in a study of T cells after posttransplantation cyclophosphamide. A note on this clone: Antigen specificity is unknown.

Study observations and caveats: Recipient CMV seropositivity and CMV reactivation strongly tracked TRB clonality. Skin or GI-infiltrating T cells shared few TRB sequences with blood. Donor CD8+ memory clones often dominated recipient blood repertoires at later times.

Libraries were prepared by immunoSEQ multiplex PCR; TCRdb keeps only in-frame clonotypes and omits some of them. The sample has tens of thousands of clones, about 76% seen once. CDR1 is SNHLY and CDR2 is FYNNEI in the germline V gene. Trimming at V came to 4 bases and at J to 5 bases, leaving 4 bases not matched to a gene. CDR3 length equals 13 residues. Material for sequencing was memory CD4+ T cells sorted from PBMCs. The origin of this receptor is a woman aged 55-70 years in good health, CMV-negative, and a related stem cell transplant donor. This chain uses TRBV2 with TRBJ1-2; 7 nucleotides line up with TRBD1. The CDR3 nucleotides read TGTGCCAGCAGTGGGGGGACAGCTTATGGCTACACCTTC. Amino acid sequence: CASSGGTAYGYTF.